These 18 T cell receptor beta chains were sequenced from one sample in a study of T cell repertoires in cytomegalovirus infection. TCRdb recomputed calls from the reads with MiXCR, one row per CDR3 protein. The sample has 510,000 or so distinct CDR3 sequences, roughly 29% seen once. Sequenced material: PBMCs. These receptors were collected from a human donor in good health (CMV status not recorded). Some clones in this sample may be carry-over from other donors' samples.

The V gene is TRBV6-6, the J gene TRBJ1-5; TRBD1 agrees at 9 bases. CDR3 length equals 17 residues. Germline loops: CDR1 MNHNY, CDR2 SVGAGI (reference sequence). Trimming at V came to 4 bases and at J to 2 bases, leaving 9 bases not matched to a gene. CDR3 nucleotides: TGTGCCAGCAGTTCCCAAACAGGGGGCAGGGGCAATCAGCCCCAGCATTTT. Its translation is CASSSQTGGRGNQPQHF.

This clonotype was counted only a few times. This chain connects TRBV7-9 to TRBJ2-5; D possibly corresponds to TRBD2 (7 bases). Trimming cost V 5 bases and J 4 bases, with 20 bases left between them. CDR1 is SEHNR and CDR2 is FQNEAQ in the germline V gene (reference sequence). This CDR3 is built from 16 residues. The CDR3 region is CASSGGPRGRGETQYF. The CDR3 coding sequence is TGTGCCAGCAGCGGGGGACCGCGGGGGCGAGGAGAGACCCAGTACTTC.

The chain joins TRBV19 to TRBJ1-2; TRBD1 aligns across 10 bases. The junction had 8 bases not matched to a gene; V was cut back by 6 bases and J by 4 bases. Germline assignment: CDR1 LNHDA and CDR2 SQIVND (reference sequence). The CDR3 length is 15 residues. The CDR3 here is CASSNPGQGTYGYTF. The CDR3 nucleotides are TGTGCCAGTAGCAATCCGGGACAGGGGACCTATGGCTACACCTTC.

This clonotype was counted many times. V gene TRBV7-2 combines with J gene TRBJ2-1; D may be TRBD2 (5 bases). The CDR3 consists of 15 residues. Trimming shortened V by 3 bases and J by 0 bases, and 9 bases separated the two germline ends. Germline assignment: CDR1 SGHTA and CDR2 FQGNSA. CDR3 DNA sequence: TGTGCCAGCAGCTTCGGGGTGAGCTCCTACAATGAGCAGTTCTTC. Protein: CASSFGVSSYNEQFF.

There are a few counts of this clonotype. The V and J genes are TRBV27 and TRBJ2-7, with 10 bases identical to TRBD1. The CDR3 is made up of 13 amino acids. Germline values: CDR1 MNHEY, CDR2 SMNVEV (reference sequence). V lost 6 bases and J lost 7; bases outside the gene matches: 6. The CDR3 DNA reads TGTGCCAGCAGACCCGGACAGGGGGGAGAGCAGTACTTC. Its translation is CASRPGQGGEQYF.

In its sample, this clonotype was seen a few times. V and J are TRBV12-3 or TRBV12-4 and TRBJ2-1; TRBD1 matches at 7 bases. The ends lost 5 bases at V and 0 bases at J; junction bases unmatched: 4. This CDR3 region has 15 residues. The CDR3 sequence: CASSLQGPSYNEQFF. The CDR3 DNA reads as TGTGCCAGCAGTCTACAGGGGCCCTCCTACAATGAGCAGTTCTTC.

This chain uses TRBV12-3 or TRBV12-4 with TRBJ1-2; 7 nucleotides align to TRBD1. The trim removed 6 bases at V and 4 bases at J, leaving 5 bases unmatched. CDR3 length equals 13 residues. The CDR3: CASSWGTVYGYTF. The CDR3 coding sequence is TGTGCCAGCAGCTGGGGGACAGTCTATGGCTACACCTTC.

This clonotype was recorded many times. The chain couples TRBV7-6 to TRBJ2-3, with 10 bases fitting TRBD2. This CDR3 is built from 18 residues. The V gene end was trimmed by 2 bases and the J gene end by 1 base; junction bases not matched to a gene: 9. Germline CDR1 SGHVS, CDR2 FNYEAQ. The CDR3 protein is CASSLLPGTSDGTDTQYF. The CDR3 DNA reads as TGTGCCAGCAGCTTATTACCCGGGACTAGCGATGGCACAGATACGCAGTATTTT.

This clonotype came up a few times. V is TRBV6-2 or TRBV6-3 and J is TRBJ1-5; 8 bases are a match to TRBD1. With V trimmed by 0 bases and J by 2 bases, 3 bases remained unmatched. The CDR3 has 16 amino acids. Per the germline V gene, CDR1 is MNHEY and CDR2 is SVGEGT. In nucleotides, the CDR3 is TGTGCCAGCAGTTACTCGGACAGGGCGCGCAATCAGCCCCAGCATTTT. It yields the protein CASSYSDRARNQPQHF.

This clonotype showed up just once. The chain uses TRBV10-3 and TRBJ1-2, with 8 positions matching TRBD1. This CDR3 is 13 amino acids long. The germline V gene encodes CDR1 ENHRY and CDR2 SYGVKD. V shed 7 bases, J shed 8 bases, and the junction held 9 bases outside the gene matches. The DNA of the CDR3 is TGTGCCATCACTGCCGGACAGGGAACAGGCTACACCTTC. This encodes CAITAGQGTGYTF.

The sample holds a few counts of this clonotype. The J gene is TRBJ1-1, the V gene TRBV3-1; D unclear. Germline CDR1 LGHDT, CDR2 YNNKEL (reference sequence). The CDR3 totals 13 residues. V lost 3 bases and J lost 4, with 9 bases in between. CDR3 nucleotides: TGTGCCAGCAGCCAGTTCGAGGGCACTGAAGCTTTCTTT. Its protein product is CASSQFEGTEAFF.

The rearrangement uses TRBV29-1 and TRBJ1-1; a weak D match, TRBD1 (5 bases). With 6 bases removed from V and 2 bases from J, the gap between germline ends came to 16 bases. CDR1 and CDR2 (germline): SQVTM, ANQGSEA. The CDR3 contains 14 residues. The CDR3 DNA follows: TGCAGCGTCAAAAGGGCAGGGACCAACACTGAAGCTTTCTTT. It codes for CSVKRAGTNTEAFF.

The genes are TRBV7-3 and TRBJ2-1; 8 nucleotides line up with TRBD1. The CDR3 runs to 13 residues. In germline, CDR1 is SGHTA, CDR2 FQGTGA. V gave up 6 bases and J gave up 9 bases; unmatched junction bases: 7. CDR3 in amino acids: CASSSGQVGEQFF. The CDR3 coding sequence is TGTGCCAGCAGTTCGGGACAGGTTGGTGAGCAGTTCTTC.

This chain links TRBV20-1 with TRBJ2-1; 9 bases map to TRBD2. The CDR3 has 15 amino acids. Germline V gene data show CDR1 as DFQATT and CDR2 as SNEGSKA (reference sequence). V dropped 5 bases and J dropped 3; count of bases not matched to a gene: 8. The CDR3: CSAEVTSGNYNEQFF. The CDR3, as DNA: TGCAGTGCTGAGGTGACTAGCGGAAACTACAATGAGCAGTTCTTC.

The CDR3 bases are TGCAGCGTTGTGGGGGCCTTTGGCCACGAGCAGTACTTC. Amino acids: CSVVGAFGHEQYF. V usage is TRBV29-1 and J usage is TRBJ2-7, with D tentatively TRBD1 (6 bases). V was trimmed by 4 bases and J by 5 bases, leaving 15 bases between them. This CDR3 has 13 amino acids. Germline loops: CDR1 SQVTM, CDR2 ANQGSEA.

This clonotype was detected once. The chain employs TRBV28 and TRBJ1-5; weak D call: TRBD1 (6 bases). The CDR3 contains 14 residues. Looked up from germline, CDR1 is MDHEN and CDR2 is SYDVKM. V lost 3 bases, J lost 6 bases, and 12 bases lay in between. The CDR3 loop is CASSFRGIGQPQHF. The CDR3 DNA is TGTGCCAGCAGTTTCAGGGGAATAGGTCAGCCCCAGCATTTT.

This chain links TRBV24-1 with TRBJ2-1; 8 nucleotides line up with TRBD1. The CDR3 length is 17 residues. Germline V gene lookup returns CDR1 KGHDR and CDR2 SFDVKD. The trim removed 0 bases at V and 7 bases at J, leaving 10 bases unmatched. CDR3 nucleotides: TGTGCCACCAGTGATTTGCTAGAGGGGACAGGAAAGAATGAGCAGTTCTTC. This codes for CATSDLLEGTGKNEQFF.

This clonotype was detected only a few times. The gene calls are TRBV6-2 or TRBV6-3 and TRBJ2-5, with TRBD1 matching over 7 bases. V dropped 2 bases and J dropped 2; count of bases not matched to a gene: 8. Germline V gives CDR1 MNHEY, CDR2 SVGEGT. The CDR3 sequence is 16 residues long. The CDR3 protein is CASSYRGGFGQETQYF. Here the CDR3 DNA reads TGTGCCAGCAGTTACAGAGGGGGCTTTGGACAAGAGACCCAGTACTTC.